This T cell receptor (beta chain) was sequenced in a study of cytomegalovirus exposure and HLA in healthy donors. Germline V CDR1 and CDR2: SGHNT, YYREEE (reference sequence). With 6 bases removed from V and 5 bases from J, the gap between germline ends came to 17 bases. This CDR3 spans 14 amino acids. The study ran its PCR with 60 Vbeta and 13 Jbeta primers. TCRdb's table, derived via immunoSEQ multiplex PCR, lists solely in-frame clones and lacks some. The table has 85,000 to 100,000 clones, 70% to 90% seen once; the top ten hold 5.6%. The chain couples TRBV5-4 to TRBJ1-2; perhaps TRBD1 as D (6 bases). What was sequenced was PBMCs. The clonotype comes from a woman aged 18-30 years in good health and CMV-seropositive. This CDR3 is CASTPEGQGYGYTF. The CDR3 DNA is TGTGCCAGCACCCCCGAGGGCCAGGGGTATGGCTACACCTTC.